Listed below are T cell receptor beta chains from one sample, sequenced in a study of glioma-infiltrating T cells after dendritic cell vaccination. Sequencing was performed with immunoSEQ multiplex PCR; in TCRdb, only in-frame clones are kept and a portion is missing. The profile covers roughly 68,000 clones, with more than 75% appearing a single time and about 9% taken by the ten largest. The sample was blood, taken before dendritic cell vaccination. These receptor sequences come from a human donor with glioblastoma. Both conserved end residues are part of each CDR3. Fields, in order: clone size, J gene, V gene, D gene, CDR3 protein, CDR3 DNA. D genes are given only for firm matches. For some rows the clone size is stated as once, few or many, or as a class when expanded; others skip it.

abundance: .
j_gene: TRBJ2-6
v_gene: TRBV7-9
d_gene: .
CDR3aa: CASSRGGANVLTF
CDR3nt: TGTGCCAGCAGCCGAGGTGGGGCCAACGTCCTGACTTTC

abundance: .
j_gene: TRBJ1-5
v_gene: TRBV28
d_gene: .
CDR3aa: CASTRGGPNQPQHF
CDR3nt: TGTGCCAGCACCCGCGGGGGTCCGAATCAGCCCCAGCATTTT

abundance: .
j_gene: TRBJ1-3
v_gene: TRBV19
d_gene: .
CDR3aa: CASSRTDSGNTIYF
CDR3nt: TGTGCCAGTAGCCGGACAGACTCTGGAAACACCATATATTTT

abundance: .
j_gene: TRBJ2-3
v_gene: TRBV7-2
d_gene: TRBD2
CDR3aa: CASSGASGGTDTQYF
CDR3nt: TGTGCCAGCAGCGGTGCTAGCGGGGGCACAGATACGCAGTATTTT

abundance: few
j_gene: TRBJ2-7
v_gene: TRBV5-8
d_gene: TRBD1
CDR3aa: CASGRTGWNYEQYF
CDR3nt: TGTGCCAGCGGAAGGACAGGTTGGAACTACGAGCAGTACTTC

abundance: .
j_gene: TRBJ2-1
v_gene: TRBV7-9
d_gene: TRBD2
CDR3aa: CASTPSGGENEQFF
CDR3nt: TGTGCCAGCACCCCTAGCGGGGGGGAAAATGAGCAGTTCTTC

abundance: .
j_gene: TRBJ1-2
v_gene: TRBV28
d_gene: .
CDR3aa: CASSYQNQNYGYTF
CDR3nt: TGTGCCAGCAGTTACCAGAACCAAAACTATGGCTACACCTTC

abundance: .
j_gene: TRBJ1-2
v_gene: TRBV2
d_gene: TRBD1
CDR3aa: CASSKQGPYYGYTF
CDR3nt: TGTGCCAGCAGTAAACAGGGGCCCTACTATGGCTACACCTTC

abundance: .
j_gene: TRBJ2-1
v_gene: TRBV28
d_gene: .
CDR3aa: CASSLFGAGRNEQFF
CDR3nt: TGTGCCAGCAGTTTATTTGGGGCAGGTCGCAATGAGCAGTTCTTC

abundance: .
j_gene: TRBJ1-1
v_gene: TRBV29-1
d_gene: TRBD1
CDR3aa: CSVSNSLGTGDMNTEAFF
CDR3nt: TGCAGCGTCTCCAACAGTCTCGGGACAGGGGATATGAACACTGAAGCTTTCTTT

abundance: .
j_gene: TRBJ2-3
v_gene: TRBV10-1
d_gene: .
CDR3aa: CASSFTDTQYF
CDR3nt: TGCGCCAGCAGCTTCACAGATACGCAGTATTTT

abundance: .
j_gene: TRBJ2-7
v_gene: TRBV5-6
d_gene: .
CDR3aa: CASSLVPGEYEQYF
CDR3nt: TGTGCCAGCAGCCTCGTCCCGGGGGAGTACGAGCAGTACTTC

abundance: .
j_gene: TRBJ2-3
v_gene: TRBV29-1
d_gene: TRBD1
CDR3aa: CSVEDLTRGRATDTQYF
CDR3nt: TGCAGCGTTGAAGATCTGACCAGGGGGCGCGCCACAGATACGCAGTATTTT

abundance: .
j_gene: TRBJ1-2
v_gene: TRBV28
d_gene: .
CDR3aa: CASSLLAHYGYTF
CDR3nt: TGTGCCAGCAGTTTATTGGCACACTATGGCTACACCTTC

abundance: once
j_gene: TRBJ1-5
v_gene: TRBV19
d_gene: .
CDR3aa: CASSTAGNSNQPQHF
CDR3nt: TGTGCCAGTAGTACGGCAGGCAATAGCAATCAGCCCCAGCATTTT

abundance: .
j_gene: TRBJ2-1
v_gene: TRBV10-3
d_gene: TRBD2
CDR3aa: CAIAGTEREGNEQFF
CDR3nt: TGTGCCATAGCAGGAACGGAAAGGGAGGGGAATGAGCAGTTCTTC

abundance: few
j_gene: TRBJ1-2
v_gene: TRBV6-4
d_gene: .
CDR3aa: CASSDRTSPSPGGGYTF
CDR3nt: TGTGCCAGCAGTGACAGGACAAGTCCATCTCCGGGGGGGGGCTACACCTTC

abundance: .
j_gene: TRBJ1-4
v_gene: TRBV7-4
d_gene: .
CDR3aa: CASSQQAGGWDEKLFF
CDR3nt: TGTGCCAGCAGCCAGCAGGCGGGGGGCTGGGATGAAAAACTGTTTTTT

abundance: .
j_gene: TRBJ1-3
v_gene: TRBV5-1
d_gene: .
CDR3aa: CASSIEGSGNTIYF
CDR3nt: TGCGCCAGCAGTATAGAGGGTTCTGGAAACACCATATATTTT

abundance: .
j_gene: TRBJ2-6
v_gene: TRBV5-1
d_gene: .
CDR3aa: CASSSLPGGGSAGANVLTF
CDR3nt: TGCGCCAGCAGCTCTCTTCCGGGGGGCGGTAGCGCTGGGGCCAACGTCCTGACTTTC

abundance: few
j_gene: TRBJ2-4
v_gene: TRBV18
d_gene: .
CDR3aa: CASSPFREDIQYF
CDR3nt: TGTGCCAGCTCCCCTTTCAGGGAAGACATTCAGTACTTC

abundance: once
j_gene: TRBJ2-5
v_gene: TRBV5-1
d_gene: .
CDR3aa: CASKTEGETQYF
CDR3nt: TGCGCCAGCAAGACCGAGGGAGAGACCCAGTACTTC

abundance: .
j_gene: TRBJ1-6
v_gene: TRBV7-9
d_gene: TRBD1
CDR3aa: CASTRGGTGGRSNSPLHF
CDR3nt: TGTGCCAGCACCAGGGGGGGGACAGGGGGAAGAAGTAATTCACCCCTCCACTTT

abundance: .
j_gene: TRBJ2-5
v_gene: TRBV6-5
d_gene: TRBD2
CDR3aa: CASKGAGGRETQYF
CDR3nt: TGTGCCAGCAAAGGAGCGGGGGGGCGAGAGACCCAGTACTTC

abundance: .
j_gene: TRBJ2-3
v_gene: TRBV28
d_gene: TRBD2
CDR3aa: CASSPKRERGSQRHTDTQYF
CDR3nt: TGTGCCAGCAGCCCCAAGAGGGAGCGGGGATCACAACGACACACAGATACGCAGTATTTT

abundance: .
j_gene: TRBJ1-1
v_gene: TRBV28
d_gene: .
CDR3aa: CASSLERENTEAFF
CDR3nt: TGTGCCAGCAGTTTGGAGAGAGAGAACACTGAAGCTTTCTTT

abundance: .
j_gene: TRBJ2-3
v_gene: TRBV4-1
d_gene: .
CDR3aa: CASSNPAGYGTDTQYF
CDR3nt: TGCGCCAGCAGCAACCCGGCCGGGTACGGCACAGATACGCAGTATTTT

abundance: .
j_gene: TRBJ2-2
v_gene: TRBV2
d_gene: .
CDR3aa: CASRLGGDTGELFF
CDR3nt: TGTGCCAGCAGGTTAGGCGGGGATACCGGGGAGCTGTTTTTT

abundance: .
j_gene: TRBJ2-5
v_gene: TRBV7-9
d_gene: TRBD1
CDR3aa: CASSSHQIGQGALETQYF
CDR3nt: TGTGCCAGCAGCTCTCACCAAATCGGACAGGGGGCTTTGGAGACCCAGTACTTC

abundance: .
j_gene: TRBJ1-6
v_gene: TRBV5-6
d_gene: TRBD1
CDR3aa: CASSLGGLSNSPLHF
CDR3nt: TGTGCCAGCAGCTTAGGGGGCTTGAGCAATTCACCCCTCCACTTT

abundance: .
j_gene: TRBJ2-3
v_gene: TRBV10-2
d_gene: TRBD2
CDR3aa: CASSSGGVTDTQYF
CDR3nt: TGCGCCAGCAGTAGCGGGGGGGTGACAGATACGCAGTATTTT

abundance: .
j_gene: TRBJ2-7
v_gene: TRBV6-6
d_gene: TRBD2
CDR3aa: CASYRGGRDEQYF
CDR3nt: TGTGCCAGCTACAGAGGAGGGAGGGACGAGCAGTACTTC

abundance: .
j_gene: TRBJ1-1
v_gene: TRBV30
d_gene: .
CDR3aa: CAWRMTGNTEAFF
CDR3nt: TGTGCCTGGAGGATGACAGGCAACACTGAAGCTTTCTTT

abundance: .
j_gene: TRBJ1-5
v_gene: TRBV6-4
d_gene: TRBD1
CDR3aa: CARKQGAGQPQHF
CDR3nt: TGTGCCAGAAAACAGGGGGCGGGTCAGCCCCAGCATTTT

abundance: .
j_gene: TRBJ1-1
v_gene: TRBV27
d_gene: .
CDR3aa: CASSSPIRESQAFF
CDR3nt: TGTGCCAGCAGTTCCCCCATCAGGGAAAGTCAAGCTTTCTTT

abundance: .
j_gene: TRBJ2-6
v_gene: TRBV7-9
d_gene: .
CDR3aa: CAIARTAGGVLTF
CDR3nt: TGTGCCATCGCGAGGACAGCTGGTGGGGTCCTGACTTTC

abundance: .
j_gene: TRBJ1-1
v_gene: TRBV7-9
d_gene: TRBD1
CDR3aa: CASRGTGGTEAFF
CDR3nt: TGTGCCAGCAGGGGGACAGGGGGCACTGAAGCTTTCTTT

abundance: .
j_gene: TRBJ1-6
v_gene: TRBV7-8
d_gene: .
CDR3aa: CASRLTGGGSPLHF
CDR3nt: TGTGCCAGTAGGCTTACGGGGGGGGGATCACCCCTCCACTTT

abundance: .
j_gene: TRBJ1-2
v_gene: TRBV30
d_gene: TRBD1
CDR3aa: CASHRDRAYNYGYTF
CDR3nt: TGTGCCTCCCACCGGGACAGGGCTTATAACTATGGCTACACCTTC

abundance: .
j_gene: TRBJ2-7
v_gene: TRBV11-2
d_gene: TRBD2
CDR3aa: CASSRTSYEQYF
CDR3nt: TGTGCCAGCAGCCGGACTAGCTACGAGCAGTACTTC

abundance: .
j_gene: TRBJ2-7
v_gene: TRBV5-8
d_gene: TRBD1
CDR3aa: CASSRGEPQGYEQYF
CDR3nt: TGTGCCAGCAGCCGAGGCGAACCACAGGGGTACGAGCAGTACTTC

abundance: .
j_gene: TRBJ2-7
v_gene: TRBV4-1
d_gene: .
CDR3aa: CASSHPTNGAYEQYF
CDR3nt: TGCGCCAGCAGCCATCCCACGAACGGGGCCTACGAGCAGTACTTC

abundance: once
j_gene: TRBJ2-1
v_gene: TRBV7-6
d_gene: TRBD2
CDR3aa: CASSSSGGSSYNEQFF
CDR3nt: TGTGCCAGCAGCTCTAGCGGGGGGAGCTCCTACAATGAGCAGTTCTTC

abundance: .
j_gene: TRBJ2-3
v_gene: TRBV15
d_gene: TRBD2
CDR3aa: CATSRDNGGGVRTQYF
CDR3nt: TGTGCCACCAGCAGAGATAACGGCGGGGGGGTAAGGACGCAGTATTTT

abundance: .
j_gene: TRBJ2-4
v_gene: TRBV15
d_gene: .
CDR3aa: CATSRAVGGAAKNIQYF
CDR3nt: TGTGCCACCAGCAGAGCAGTCGGCGGGGCGGCCAAAAACATTCAGTACTTC

abundance: .
j_gene: TRBJ2-2
v_gene: TRBV2
d_gene: .
CDR3aa: CASSEQRPNTGELFF
CDR3nt: TGTGCCAGCAGTGAACAGCGACCGAACACCGGGGAGCTGTTTTTT

abundance: .
j_gene: TRBJ1-1
v_gene: TRBV10-3
d_gene: TRBD1
CDR3aa: CAIRQTGTGQNTEAFF
CDR3nt: TGTGCCATCAGACAGACCGGGACAGGGCAGAACACTGAAGCTTTCTTT

abundance: .
j_gene: TRBJ2-3
v_gene: TRBV5-1
d_gene: .
CDR3aa: CASSLAAQRSTDTQYF
CDR3nt: TGCGCCAGCAGCTTGGCCGCGCAACGGTCCACAGATACGCAGTATTTT

abundance: .
j_gene: TRBJ1-5
v_gene: TRBV5-1
d_gene: .
CDR3aa: CASSSESNQPQHF
CDR3nt: TGCGCCAGCAGTTCTGAGAGCAATCAGCCCCAGCATTTT

abundance: few
j_gene: TRBJ2-7
v_gene: TRBV2
d_gene: .
CDR3aa: CASSEGRGRDRHHEQYF
CDR3nt: TGTGCCAGCAGTGAAGGAAGGGGGCGGGACCGCCACCACGAGCAGTACTTC

abundance: few
j_gene: TRBJ2-3
v_gene: TRBV7-9
d_gene: .
CDR3aa: CASSLVGQLRPDTQYF
CDR3nt: TGTGCCAGCAGCTTAGTTGGGCAGCTGCGACCAGATACGCAGTATTTT

abundance: .
j_gene: TRBJ2-2
v_gene: TRBV19
d_gene: TRBD1
CDR3aa: CASMWETGTPLANTGELFF
CDR3nt: TGTGCCAGTATGTGGGAGACAGGGACCCCACTAGCGAACACCGGGGAGCTGTTTTTT

abundance: once
j_gene: TRBJ2-1
v_gene: TRBV5-4
d_gene: TRBD2
CDR3aa: CASSSGPTSDNEQFF
CDR3nt: TGTGCCAGCAGCTCTGGGCCGACTAGCGACAATGAGCAGTTCTTC

abundance: .
j_gene: TRBJ2-1
v_gene: TRBV4-2
d_gene: TRBD2
CDR3aa: CASSQVRLAGGGNEQFF
CDR3nt: TGTGCCAGCAGCCAGGTCAGACTAGCGGGGGGGGGCAATGAGCAGTTCTTC

abundance: .
j_gene: TRBJ2-2
v_gene: TRBV7-8
d_gene: .
CDR3aa: CASSPPWQGNGELFF
CDR3nt: TGTGCCAGCAGCCCCCCCTGGCAGGGGAACGGGGAGCTGTTTTTT

abundance: .
j_gene: TRBJ2-3
v_gene: TRBV19
d_gene: TRBD2
CDR3aa: CASSILAGATDTQYF
CDR3nt: TGTGCCAGTAGTATCCTAGCGGGGGCGACAGATACGCAGTATTTT

abundance: .
j_gene: TRBJ2-1
v_gene: TRBV5-6
d_gene: .
CDR3aa: CASSWGPGVDEQFF
CDR3nt: TGTGCCAGCAGTTGGGGTCCAGGGGTGGATGAGCAGTTCTTC